This T cell receptor (beta chain) was recorded in a study of OX40 agonist ivuxolimab in advanced cancers. Study background: One hepatocellular carcinoma and a couple of cutaneous melanoma patients partially responded.

Repertoires were generated with immunoSEQ multiplex PCR, while TCRdb's copy carries only in-frame clones and drops some. Of about 46,000 clones in the sample, about 88% were seen once. Germline V gives CDR1 MDHEN, CDR2 SYDVKM. This CDR3 has 12 residues. With 6 bases removed from V and 3 bases from J, the gap between germline ends came to 8 bases. The clonotype comes from an adult with an advanced solid tumor such as melanoma, head and neck, liver or kidney cancer. This sequence joins TRBV28 and TRBJ2-5; maybe TRBD1 (5 bases). This sample comprised CD4+ or CD8+ T cells sorted from blood, obtained in a trial of the OX40 agonist ivuxolimab. CDR3 region: CASSLREETQYF. CDR3 in DNA: TGTGCCAGCAGCCTCAGGGAAGAGACCCAGTACTTC. The variable domain in full, with the rest retrieved from reference TRBV28 and TRBJ2-5, is DVKVTQSSRYLVKRTGEKVFLECVQDMDHENMFWYRQDPGLGLRLIYFSYDVKMKEKGDIPEGYSVSREKKERFSLILESASTNQTSMYLCASSLREETQYFGPGTRLLVL.